This T cell receptor (beta chain) emerged from a study of T cell responses to AZD1222 COVID-19 vaccine. Overall study findings and caveats: All repertoire sampling was performed exclusively after the peak T cell response. Spike-wide coverage was observed for vaccine-associated CD4 TCRs, with dominant responses at 160-218 and 743-854. Baseline seropositivity characterized only a handful of AZD1222 recipients. Regions left unmutated in variants are reportedly the target of nearly half of spike-specific TCRs.

Here immunoSEQ multiplex PCR was the method, and the copy in TCRdb shows in-frame clones only, minus some. This sample has 90,000 to 120,000 clones, with around 92% found just once. To note about this clone: Its specificity is not known.

CDR3 length equals 12 residues. The V gene's germline CDR1 is SQVTM and CDR2 ANQGSEA. V lost 7 bases, J lost 0 bases, and 9 bases lay in between. The TCR was taken from an adult who received the AZD1222 COVID-19 vaccine. The sequencing here drew on peripheral blood, taken 28 days after the second AZD1222 dose. The chain couples TRBV29-1 to TRBJ1-2; no clear D. CDR3 sequence (DNA): TGCAGCGCCCTTAGGGCTAACTATGGCTACACCTTC. Protein product: CSALRANYGYTF.